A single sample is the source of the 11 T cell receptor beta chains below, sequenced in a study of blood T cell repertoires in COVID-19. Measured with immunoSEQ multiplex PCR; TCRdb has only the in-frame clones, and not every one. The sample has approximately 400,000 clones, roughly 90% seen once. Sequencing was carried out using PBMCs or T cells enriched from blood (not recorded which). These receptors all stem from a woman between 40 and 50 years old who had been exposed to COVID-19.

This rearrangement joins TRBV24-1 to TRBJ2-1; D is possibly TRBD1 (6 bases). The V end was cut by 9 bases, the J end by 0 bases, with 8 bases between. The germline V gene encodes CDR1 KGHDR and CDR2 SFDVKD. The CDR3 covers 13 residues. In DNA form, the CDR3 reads TGTGCCACCCAGGACAGCTCCTACAATGAGCAGTTCTTC. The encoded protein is CATQDSSYNEQFF.

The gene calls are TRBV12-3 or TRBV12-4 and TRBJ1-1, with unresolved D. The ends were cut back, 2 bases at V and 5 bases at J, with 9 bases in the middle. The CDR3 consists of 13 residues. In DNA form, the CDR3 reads TGTGCCAGCAGTTTAAGAGAGGAGACTGAAGCTTTCTTT. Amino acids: CASSLREETEAFF.

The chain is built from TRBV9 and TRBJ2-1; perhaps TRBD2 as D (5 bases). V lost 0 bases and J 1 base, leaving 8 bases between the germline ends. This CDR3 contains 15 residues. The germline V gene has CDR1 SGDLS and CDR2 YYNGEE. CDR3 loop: CASSVASLSYNEQFF. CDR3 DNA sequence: TGTGCCAGCAGCGTAGCTAGCCTGTCCTACAATGAGCAGTTCTTC.

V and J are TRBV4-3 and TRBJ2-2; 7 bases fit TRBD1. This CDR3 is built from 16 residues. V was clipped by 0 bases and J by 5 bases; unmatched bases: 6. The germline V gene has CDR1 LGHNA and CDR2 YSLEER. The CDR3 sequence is CASSQDRQGTTGELFF. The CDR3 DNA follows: TGCGCCAGCAGCCAAGATAGACAGGGAACAACCGGGGAGCTGTTTTTT.

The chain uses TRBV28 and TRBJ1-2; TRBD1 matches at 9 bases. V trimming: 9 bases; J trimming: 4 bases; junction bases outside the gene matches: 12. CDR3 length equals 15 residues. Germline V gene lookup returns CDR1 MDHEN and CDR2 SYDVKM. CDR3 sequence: CASFPDRGPLYGYTF. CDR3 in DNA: TGTGCCAGTTTCCCGGACAGGGGTCCCCTCTATGGCTACACCTTC.

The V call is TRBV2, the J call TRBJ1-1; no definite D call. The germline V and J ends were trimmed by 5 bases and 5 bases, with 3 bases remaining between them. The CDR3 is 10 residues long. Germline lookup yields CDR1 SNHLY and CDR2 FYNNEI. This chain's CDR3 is CASSITEAFF. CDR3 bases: TGTGCCAGCAGTATAACTGAAGCTTTCTTT.

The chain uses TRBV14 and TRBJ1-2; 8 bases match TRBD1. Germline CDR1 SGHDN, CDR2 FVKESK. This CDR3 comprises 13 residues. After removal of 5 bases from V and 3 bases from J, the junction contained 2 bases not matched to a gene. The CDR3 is CASSLGQDYGYTF. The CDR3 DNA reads TGTGCCAGCAGCTTGGGACAGGACTATGGCTACACCTTC.

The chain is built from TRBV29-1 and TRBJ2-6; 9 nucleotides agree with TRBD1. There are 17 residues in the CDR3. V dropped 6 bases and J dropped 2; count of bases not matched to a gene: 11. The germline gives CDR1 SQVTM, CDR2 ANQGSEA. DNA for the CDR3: TGCAGCGTACAACCGGGACAGGGAGTGGCTGGGGCCAACGTCCTGACTTTC. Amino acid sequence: CSVQPGQGVAGANVLTF.

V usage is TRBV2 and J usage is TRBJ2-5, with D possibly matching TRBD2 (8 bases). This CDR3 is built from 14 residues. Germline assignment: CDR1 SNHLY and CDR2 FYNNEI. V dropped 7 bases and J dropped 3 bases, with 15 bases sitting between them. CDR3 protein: CASTSGGLEETQYF. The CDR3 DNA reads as TGTGCCAGCACCTCAGGGGGACTAGAAGAGACCCAGTACTTC.

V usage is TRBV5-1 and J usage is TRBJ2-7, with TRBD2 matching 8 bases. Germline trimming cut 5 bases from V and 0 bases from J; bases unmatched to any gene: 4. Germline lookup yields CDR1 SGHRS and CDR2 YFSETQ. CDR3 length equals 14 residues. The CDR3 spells CASRTSGDSYEQYF. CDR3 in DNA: TGCGCCAGCAGAACTAGCGGCGACTCCTACGAGCAGTACTTC.

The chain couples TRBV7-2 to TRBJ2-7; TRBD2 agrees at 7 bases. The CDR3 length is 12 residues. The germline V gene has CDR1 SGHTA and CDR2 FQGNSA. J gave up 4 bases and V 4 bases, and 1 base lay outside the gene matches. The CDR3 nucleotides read TGTGCCAGCAGCTCTAGCGGATACGAGCAGTACTTC. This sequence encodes CASSSSGYEQYF.